This TCR beta chain was sequenced during a study of vaccination and CD4 T cells after COVID-19. The germline V gene encodes CDR1 DFQATT and CDR2 SNEGSKA (reference sequence). Trimming stripped 6 bases from V and 7 bases from J, with 15 bases between. This CDR3 spans 13 amino acids. The treatment denotes: roughly 10-day PBMC culture with coronavirus spike peptide pools or control peptides (ViraFEST assay). In its sample, this clonotype was seen a few times. Its matching antigen is unknown. The study sequenced cultured CD4+ T cell DNA using the Oncomine TCR Beta short-read assay. MiXCR was run by TCRdb on the PCR reads, yielding one entry per CDR3 protein. The sample lists fewer than 15,000 distinct CDR3 sequences, about 28% seen once, with approximately 19% in the top ten.

Sequencing input: cultured CD4+ T cells from blood. The rearrangement uses TRBV20-1 and TRBJ1-4; D not resolved. The TCR was taken from a human donor with COVID-19. The CDR3 coding sequence is TGCAGTGCCTTCGGTAGGGATGGTGAAAAACTGTTTTTT. It codes for CSAFGRDGEKLFF.